This passage covers 26 T cell receptor beta chains from one sample sequenced in a study of blood T cells in healthy people across ages. Combining a sample-barcoded 5' primer with a J-beta primer mix, a second PCR ran for about 7 to 11 cycles. Using its own MiXCR run on the 5' RACE reads, TCRdb lists one record per CDR3 protein. The data contain 1.5 million to 2 million distinct CDR3 sequences, roughly 43% of them singletons. Sequencing input: blood. These receptors originate from a human donor in good health.

This chain uses TRBV7-9 with TRBJ2-5; 13 bases are a match to TRBD2. CDR3 length equals 16 residues. Germline assignment: CDR1 SEHNR and CDR2 FQNEAQ (reference sequence). The junction had 3 bases not matched to a gene; V was cut back by 5 bases and J by 0 bases. The CDR3 DNA sequence: TGTGCCAGCAGCCCGACTAGCGGGGGGAACCAAGAGACCCAGTACTTC. As protein: CASSPTSGGNQETQYF.

The chain couples TRBV5-1 to TRBJ2-7; weak D call: TRBD2 (5 bases). The germline V gene encodes CDR1 SGHRS and CDR2 YFSETQ. This CDR3 region has 15 residues. V was clipped by 7 bases and J by 6 bases, with 23 bases between them. Here the CDR3 DNA reads TGCGCCAGCGGCCTGGGAAGCGTTGGTCGGGGCGAGCAGTACTTC. This gives the protein CASGLGSVGRGEQYF.

V gene TRBV4-3 combines with J gene TRBJ2-7, with 8 bases aligning to TRBD2. The CDR3 contains 16 residues. Per germline, CDR1 LGHNA and CDR2 YSLEER. J lost 2 bases, V lost 0 bases, and 6 bases had no gene match. The CDR3 spells CASSQDWLAGAYEQYF. Here the CDR3 DNA reads TGCGCCAGCAGCCAAGATTGGCTAGCGGGTGCCTACGAGCAGTACTTC.

The gene calls are TRBV5-1 and TRBJ1-1; 8 nucleotides align to TRBD1. Germline CDR1 SGHRS, CDR2 YFSETQ. The V and J ends lost 3 bases and 6 bases, in that order; junction bases with no gene match: 13. The CDR3 is made up of 16 amino acids. The CDR3 coding sequence is TGCGCCAGCAGCTCTATTGGGACAGGAGGAATAGCTGAAGCTTTCTTT. It is translated as CASSSIGTGGIAEAFF.

The chain links TRBV7-3 to TRBJ2-1, with D maybe TRBD2 (7 bases). The germline V gene encodes CDR1 SGHTA and CDR2 FQGTGA. V was clipped by 7 bases and J by 0 bases, with 16 bases between them. The length of the CDR3 is 16 residues. Here the CDR3 DNA reads TGTGCCAGCAATCCCATGGGGGGGGCCTCCTACAATGAGCAGTTCTTC. Protein product: CASNPMGGASYNEQFF.

This chain connects TRBV6-2 or TRBV6-3 to TRBJ2-5, with D possibly TRBD2 on 5 matching bases. The ends were cut back, 3 bases at V and 4 bases at J, with 9 bases in the middle. Looked up from germline, CDR1 is MNHEY and CDR2 is SVGEGT. This CDR3 comprises 13 residues. The CDR3 loop reads CASSYSSLETQYF. CDR3 nucleotide sequence: TGTGCCAGCAGTTATTCTAGCTTAGAGACCCAGTACTTC.

This clonotype appeared a few times. The chain uses TRBV6-2 or TRBV6-3 and TRBJ1-1; D is undetermined. CDR1 and CDR2 from the germline V gene are MNHEY and SVGEGT. There are 8 residues in the CDR3. CDR3 bases: TGTGGGAGGGTAGTAGCTTTCTTT. This encodes CGRVVAFF.

The chain has TRBV12-3 or TRBV12-4 and TRBJ2-1; TRBD2 might be the D (5 bases). The CDR3 length is 16 residues. Trimming stripped 3 bases from V and 4 bases from J, with 16 bases between. The chain's CDR3 is CASSFWGIERYNEQFF. CDR3 coding DNA: TGTGCCAGCAGTTTTTGGGGTATCGAGCGGTACAATGAGCAGTTCTTC.

The chain couples TRBV7-9 to TRBJ2-7, with 7 bases aligning to TRBD2. Trimming at V came to 4 bases and at J to 7 bases, leaving 10 bases not matched to a gene. In germline, CDR1 is SEHNR, CDR2 FQNEAQ (reference sequence). This CDR3 comprises 14 residues. The CDR3 loop is CASSSRDGGIEQYF. The CDR3 DNA follows: TGTGCCAGCAGCTCCCGGGACGGGGGGATTGAGCAGTACTTC.

For the CDR3, the DNA is TGTGCCAGCAAACTCCTTTCTGGGGCCCCCGGGGAGCAGTACTTC. It yields the protein CASKLLSGAPGEQYF. The chain employs TRBV7-2 and TRBJ2-5; D might be TRBD1 or TRBD2, each matching 5 bases. Germline V gene sequence: CDR1 SGHTA, CDR2 FQGNSA. Between the trimmed V and J ends, which lost 7 bases and 11 bases, there was a span of 26 bases. This CDR3 contains 15 residues.

A word on this clonotype: A much more abundant neighbour one base away suggests this may be a read error. The chain recombines TRBV15 with TRBJ1-5; D gene unclear. Germline CDR1 and CDR2: LNHNV and YYDKDF (reference sequence). There are 11 residues in the CDR3. Trimming removed 6 bases from V and 4 bases from J, with 4 bases in between. The CDR3, as DNA: TGTGCCACCAGTAATAATCAGCCCCAGCATTTT. It yields the protein CATSNNQPQHF.

A few counts support this clonotype. The genes are TRBV29-1 and TRBJ1-1; D remains ambiguous. CDR3 length: 13 amino acids. Germline V gene data show CDR1 as SQVTM and CDR2 as ANQGSEA. With 7 bases removed from V and 2 bases from J, the gap between germline ends came to 14 bases. CDR3 DNA: TGCAGCGGTAACAAGGAGGGAAACACTGAAGCTTTCTTT. Its protein is CSGNKEGNTEAFF.

This clonotype was seen more than once but under ten times. The chain couples TRBV6-2 or TRBV6-3 to TRBJ2-7; D not resolved. CDR1 is MNHEY, CDR2 SVGEGT, per germline. The CDR3 has 13 residues. Trimming removed 2 bases at V and 5 bases at J, with 10 bases between. As DNA, the CDR3 is TGTGCCAGCAGTTACAATGGTAACCACGAGCAGTACTTC. It encodes CASSYNGNHEQYF.

The chain links TRBV10-3 to TRBJ2-3, with 8 bases identical to TRBD2. This CDR3 comprises 12 residues. With V trimmed by 9 bases and J by 1 base, 0 bases remained unmatched. Germline V CDR1 and CDR2: ENHRY, SYGVKD. This CDR3 is CAISGGTDTQYF. The DNA of the CDR3 is TGTGCCATTAGCGGGGGCACAGATACGCAGTATTTT.

This clonotype was observed a handful of times. This rearrangement joins TRBV5-1 to TRBJ2-7; D assignment may be TRBD1 or TRBD2 (5 bases each). This CDR3 comprises 15 residues. Germline V gene data show CDR1 as SGHRS and CDR2 as YFSETQ. Trimming shortened V by 0 bases and J by 2 bases, and 12 bases separated the two germline ends. CDR3 DNA: TGCGCCAGCAGCTTGGGGGGGAACGGTCCCTACGAGCAGTACTTC. This sequence encodes CASSLGGNGPYEQYF.

V and J are TRBV28 and TRBJ2-3; 14 positions match TRBD2. This CDR3 is built from 18 residues. V shed 3 bases and J 4 bases; nucleotides not matched to a gene: 9. The V gene's germline CDR1 is MDHEN and CDR2 SYDVKM. The CDR3 coding sequence is TGTGCCAGCAGTTTCCCTTCGACTAGCGGGGGGGGGTCAGATACGCAGTATTTT. This gives the protein CASSFPSTSGGGSDTQYF.

This clonotype has a handful of counts. V gene TRBV4-3 combines with J gene TRBJ2-3; D might be TRBD1 (6 bases). The V gene lost 4 bases and the J gene lost 3 bases, with 11 bases spanning the gap. From germline, CDR1 is LGHNA and CDR2 YSLEER. The CDR3 has 14 amino acids. CDR3 sequence: CASSPGAFTDTQYF. The CDR3 nucleotides read TGCGCCAGCAGCCCAGGGGCTTTTACAGATACGCAGTATTTT.

This clonotype was seen only a few times. The chain combines TRBV3-1 with TRBJ1-2; D gene unclear. V shed 6 bases and J shed 3 bases, with 8 bases lying between them. The germline CDR1 and CDR2 sequences are LGHDT and YNNKEL (reference sequence). The CDR3 sequence is 12 residues long. Here the CDR3 reads CASRSLDYGYTF. The CDR3 coding sequence is TGTGCCAGCAGATCCCTGGACTATGGCTACACCTTC.

The rearrangement joins TRBV6-2 or TRBV6-3 to TRBJ2-5; D is ambiguous. This CDR3 has 14 residues. V lost 6 bases and J 11 bases, leaving 22 bases between the germline ends. CDR1 MNHEY and CDR2 SVGEGT come from the germline V gene. CDR3 DNA: TGTGCCAGCAGCCGGACGAGACTTTTTTCGTTGCAGTACTTC. Protein sequence: CASSRTRLFSLQYF.

In its sample, this clonotype was seen once. Compared with germline, one end of the junction differs, possibly owing to a read error. This sequence joins TRBV4-3 and TRBJ2-3, with 8 bases lining up with TRBD2. CDR1 is LGHNA and CDR2 is YSLEER in the germline V gene. CDR3 length: 13 residues. The CDR3: CASSQGAGVPQDF. CDR3 nucleotide sequence: TGCGCCAGCAGCCAAGGAGCGGGGGTTCCGCAGGATTTT.

With regard to this clonotype: Compared with germline, one end of the junction differs, possibly owing to a read error. The chain couples TRBV29-1 to TRBJ2-5; 9 nucleotides line up with TRBD2. This CDR3 is 15 amino acids long. Germline-derived CDR1 and CDR2 are SQVTM and ANQGSEA. The CDR3 reads CSVGGAGGYHETQYF. The CDR3 bases are TGCAGCGTTGGAGGGGCGGGGGGGTACCATGAGACCCAGTACTTC.

The rearrangement links TRBV15 to TRBJ1-5; maybe TRBD1 (5 bases). Germline values: CDR1 LNHNV, CDR2 YYDKDF (reference sequence). V was clipped by 0 bases and J by 5 bases, with 8 bases between them. The CDR3 runs 14 residues. The CDR3 reads CATSRETAHQPQHF. The CDR3 nucleotides are TGTGCCACCAGCAGAGAGACAGCTCATCAGCCCCAGCATTTT.

This clonotype was detected only a few times. The chain employs TRBV27 and TRBJ2-3, with D hard to call. Germline assignment: CDR1 MNHEY and CDR2 SMNVEV (reference sequence). V shed 4 bases and J shed 3 bases, with 11 bases lying between them. The CDR3 is made up of 14 amino acids. Written as DNA, the CDR3 is TGTGCCAGCAGTTCGGACCCATCGACAGATACGCAGTATTTT. It is translated as CASSSDPSTDTQYF.

The gene calls are TRBV4-3 and TRBJ2-7; D gene unclear. The CDR3 has 14 amino acids. From germline, CDR1 is LGHNA and CDR2 YSLEER. Trimming cost V 0 bases and J 0 bases, with 6 bases left between them. CDR3 sequence (DNA): TGCGCCAGCAGCCAAGATATGGCCTCCTACGAGCAGTACTTC. Translation: CASSQDMASYEQYF.

In regard to this clonotype: The junction differs from germline at one of its ends, possibly a read error. The chain is built from TRBV5-4 and TRBJ2-5; the D gene is possibly TRBD1 (6 bases). Germline values: CDR1 SGHNT, CDR2 YYREEE (reference sequence). The CDR3 is 15 amino acids. CDR3 sequence: CASSPYRAVGEIQYF. Written as DNA, the CDR3 is TGTGCCAGCAGCCCGTACAGGGCGGTCGGGGAGATCCAGTACTTC.

This sequence joins TRBV3-1 and TRBJ1-3, with D maybe TRBD1 (6 bases). Trimming removed 6 bases at V and 0 bases at J, with 9 bases between. The length of the CDR3 is 14 residues. CDR1 and CDR2 (germline): LGHDT, YNNKEL (reference sequence). CDR3 protein: CASSQGFSGNTIYF. For the CDR3, the DNA is TGTGCCAGCAGTCAGGGGTTCTCTGGAAACACCATATATTTT.